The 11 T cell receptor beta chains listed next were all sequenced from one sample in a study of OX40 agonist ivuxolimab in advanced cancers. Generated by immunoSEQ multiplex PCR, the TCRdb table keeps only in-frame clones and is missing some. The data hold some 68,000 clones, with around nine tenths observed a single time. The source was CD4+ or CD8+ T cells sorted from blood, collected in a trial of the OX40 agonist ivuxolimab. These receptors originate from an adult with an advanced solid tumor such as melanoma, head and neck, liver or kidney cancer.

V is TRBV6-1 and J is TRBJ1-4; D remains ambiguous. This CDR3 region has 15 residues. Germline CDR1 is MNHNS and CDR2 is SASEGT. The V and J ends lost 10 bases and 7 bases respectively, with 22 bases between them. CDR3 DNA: TGTGCCACAACACGGGGAGGGCCCAAAGGTGAAAAACTGTTTTTT. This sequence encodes CATTRGGPKGEKLFF.

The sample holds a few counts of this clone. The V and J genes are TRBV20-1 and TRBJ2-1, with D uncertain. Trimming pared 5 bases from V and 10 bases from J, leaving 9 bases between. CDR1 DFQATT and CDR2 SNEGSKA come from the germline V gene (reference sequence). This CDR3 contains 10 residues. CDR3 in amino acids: CSAGIGEQFF. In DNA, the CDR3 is TGCAGTGCTGGGATAGGCGAGCAGTTCTTC.

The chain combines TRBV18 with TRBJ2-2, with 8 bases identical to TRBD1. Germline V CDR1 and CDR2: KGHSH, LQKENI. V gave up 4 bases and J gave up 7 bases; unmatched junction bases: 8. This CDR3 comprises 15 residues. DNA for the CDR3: TGTGCCAGCTCACGAAGGCAGGGGGCGTTCGGGGAGCTGTTTTTT. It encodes CASSRRQGAFGELFF.

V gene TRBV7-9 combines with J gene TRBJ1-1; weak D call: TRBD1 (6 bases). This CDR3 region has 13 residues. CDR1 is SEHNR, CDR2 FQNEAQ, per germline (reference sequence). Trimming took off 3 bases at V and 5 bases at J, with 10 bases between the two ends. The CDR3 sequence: CASSFQQGTEAFF. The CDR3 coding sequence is TGTGCCAGCAGCTTTCAACAGGGAACTGAAGCTTTCTTT.

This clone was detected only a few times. The DNA for the CDR3 is TGTGCCAGCAGCTTAGGGACAGCACAAACCTACGAGCAGTACTTC. Translation gives CASSLGTAQTYEQYF. The chain employs TRBV7-9 and TRBJ2-7, with D possibly matching TRBD1 (6 bases). The CDR3 length is 15 residues. V was cut by 1 base and J by 2 bases, with 12 bases left in between. CDR1 SEHNR and CDR2 FQNEAQ come from the germline V gene (reference sequence).

Here the CDR3 DNA reads TGTGCCAGCAGCCCGACAGGGGATAGGTCCTACGAGCAGTACTTC. Protein: CASSPTGDRSYEQYF. V and J are TRBV5-4 and TRBJ2-7; TRBD1 matches at 8 bases. This CDR3 has 15 amino acids. Per the germline V gene, CDR1 is SGHNT and CDR2 is YYREEE (reference sequence). The ends lost 4 bases at V and 1 base at J; junction bases unmatched: 7.

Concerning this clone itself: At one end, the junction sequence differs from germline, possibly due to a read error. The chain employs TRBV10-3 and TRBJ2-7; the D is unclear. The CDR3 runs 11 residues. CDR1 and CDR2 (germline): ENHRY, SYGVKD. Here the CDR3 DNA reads TGTGCCAGCAGTGCTACCTACGAGCAGTACTTC. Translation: CASSATYEQYF.

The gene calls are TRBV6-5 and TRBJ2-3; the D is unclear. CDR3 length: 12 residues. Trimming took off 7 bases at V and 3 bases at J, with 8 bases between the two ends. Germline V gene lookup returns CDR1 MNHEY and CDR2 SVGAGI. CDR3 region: CASTLPTDTQYF. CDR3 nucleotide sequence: TGTGCCAGCACCTTACCAACAGATACGCAGTATTTT.

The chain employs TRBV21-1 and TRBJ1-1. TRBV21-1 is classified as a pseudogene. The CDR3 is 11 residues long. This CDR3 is CEDWMNTEAFF. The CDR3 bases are TGTGAAGATTGGATGAACACTGAAGCTTTCTTT.

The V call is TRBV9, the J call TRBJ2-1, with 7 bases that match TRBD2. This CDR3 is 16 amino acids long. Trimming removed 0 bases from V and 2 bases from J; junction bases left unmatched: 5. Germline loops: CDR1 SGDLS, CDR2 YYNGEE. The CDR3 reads CASSVDPAGTYNEQFF. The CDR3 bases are TGTGCCAGCAGCGTAGATCCAGCGGGGACCTACAATGAGCAGTTCTTC.

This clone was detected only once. The CDR3 nucleotides are TGTGCCAGCAGATTCAGGGGCCTAGCGGACTACGAGCAGTACTTC. It codes for CASRFRGLADYEQYF. The V call is TRBV27, the J call TRBJ2-5, with D maybe TRBD2 (7 bases). The J call may be incorrect, as the DNA end agrees better with TRBJ2-7. The CDR3 loop spans 15 amino acids. The V gene's germline CDR1 is MNHEY and CDR2 SMNVEV (reference sequence).